Listed below are T cell receptor beta chains from one sample, sequenced in a study of beta chain features in type 1 diabetes. Assay used: immunoSEQ multiplex PCR; TCRdb lists only in-frame clones, some missing. There are 550,000 to 850,000 clones in the sample; 10% to 15% occur only once, and 0.02% to 0.025% lies in the top ten. Sequencing used naive CD4+ T cells from blood. All receptors derive from a man in his late teens or twenties with type 1 diabetes. Both conserved end residues are part of each CDR3.

CAWSGGGSNEKLFF | TRBV30
CASSQFSGGVGNEQFF | TRBV23-1
CACNRDRGTQLGQPQHF | TRBV30
CASSLRNRAQQFF | TRBV13
CASSGDRPSYEQYF | TRBV6-5
CASSLDGVGNEQYF | TRBV5-1
CASSAVVGGYTF | TRBV27
CASSFAGQGSTDTQYF | TRBV5-1
CAWSPPKTGIGGYTF | TRBV30
CAWSDDDGTLYHGYTF | TRBV30